This T cell receptor (beta chain) was profiled in a study of CD8 T cells in ankylosing spondylitis (dated by TCRdb to 2015 to 2018). Looking at the study overall: T cell receptor beta repertoires were profiled in healthy donors and ankylosing spondylitis patients so that disease-linked TCR variants could be found. In total, the full study cohort was made up of approximately 99 healthy donors and about two dozen ankylosing spondylitis patients. Peripheral blood samples were taken, and synovial fluid was additionally collected from ankylosing spondylitis patients.

The CDR3, cysteine through phenylalanine, is 11 amino acids long. Just CDR3 DNA is preserved here, 33 bases in frame from base 1. CDR1 and CDR2 (SEHNR, FQNEAQ) derive from the germline V gene (reference sequence). V is reduced by 2 bases and J by 8 bases, leaving a spacing of 6 bases between them. The sequencing machine was an Illumina HiSeq 2500. Quantitative 5'-RACE with molecular barcodes was the method used to prepare the TCR beta libraries. In the source study's methods: To identify disease-linked TCR variants, a new computational method was used, one built on a probabilistic model of VDJ rearrangement. TCRdb reworked the public reads: Q25 trimming with fastp, MiXCR clone assembly, productive beta chains retained. Each CDR3 protein gets just one entry, which takes the most common genes and DNA from the rows behind it. The V and J calls shown here were made by TCRdb, not taken from the authors' results. The sample table lists fewer than 550,000 distinct CDR3 sequences, about 5.4% of them with a count of one. The ten largest clones capture 3% to 4.5% of the sample.

In this sample, this clonotype turned up many times. There is no known antigen for this receptor. Qualities for individual bases were not recorded, and no much larger clone is one base off. Findings and caveats that apply to the study as a whole: The disease-linked clones were reported as significantly enriched in matched synovial fluid samples from ankylosing spondylitis patients. A TCR beta motif of 7 or 8 highly homologous amino acid variants appeared characteristic of blood from ankylosing spondylitis patients. Some motif variants had previously been reported in the synovial fluid and blood of reactive arthritis patients, which suggests shared mechanisms of disease initiation. The disease-linked clones had a CD8+ phenotype and were found at relatively low frequencies in peripheral blood.

Specimen: blood, either unsorted or a sorted T cell fraction (not recorded which). The TCR sequence derives from a male donor with ankylosing spondylitis. The chain is encoded by TRBV7-9 joined to TRBJ1-2; TRBD1 might be the D gene, on 5 matching bases. The CDR3 in this case is CASSLQGGYTF. The bases are TGTGCCAGCAGCTTACAGGGAGGCTACACCTTC.